These 32 T cell receptor beta chains share one sample of origin, sequenced in a study of Graves' ophthalmopathy and Graves' hyperthyroidism. CDR3 regions of TCR beta were amplified from RNA transcripts. RT-PCR with HTBI primers came first, then second-round multiplex PCR. TCRdb re-derived calls from the multiplex PCR reads in MiXCR, one entry per CDR3 protein. Of tens of thousands of distinct CDR3 sequences in the sample, 50% were seen once. Sample: peripheral blood. The source of these receptors is an adult man with Graves' ophthalmopathy.

The chain uses TRBV29-1 and TRBJ2-1, with 12 bases lining up with TRBD1. The V gene end was trimmed by 4 bases and the J gene end by 6 bases; junction bases not matched to a gene: 1. Germline-derived CDR1 and CDR2 are SQVTM and ANQGSEA. This CDR3 is 13 amino acids long. CDR3 DNA: TGCAGCGTTGGGGACAGGGGGCGCAATGAGCAGTTCTTC. Amino acids: CSVGDRGRNEQFF.

Only one count was recorded for this clonotype. The final CDR3 position lacks the conserved phenylalanine or tryptophan, pointing to a likely read error. It is unclear where the CDR3 begins or ends on the DNA, so no DNA is shown, and the CDR3 is as TCRdb lists it. The rearrangement joins TRBV7-3 to TRBJ2-1; no DNA check was done on the table's D call, TRBD1. CDR1 and CDR2 (germline): SGHTA, FQGTGA. The CDR3 spans 9 residues, counting both ends. This CDR3 reads CASSRHGQG.

This clonotype was seen a handful of times. J is TRBJ1-2 and V is TRBV19, with 8 bases that match TRBD1. This CDR3 comprises 14 residues. Germline CDR1 reads LNHDA; CDR2 reads SQIVND (reference sequence). With V trimmed by 3 bases and J by 9 bases, 9 bases remained unmatched. The chain's CDR3 is CASSISGQGGRYTF. Here the CDR3 DNA reads TGTGCCAGTAGTATCTCCGGACAGGGCGGACGCTACACCTTC. The variable domain in full, with the rest retrieved from reference TRBV19 and TRBJ1-2, is DGGITQSPKYLFRKEGQNVTLSCEQNLNHDAMYWYRQDPGQGLRLIYYSQIVNDFQKGDIAEGYSVSREKKESFPLTVTSAQKNPTAFYLCASSISGQGGRYTFGSGTRLTVV.

This clonotype has ten or more counts. A much larger clone lies a single base off, so this may be a read error. The rearrangement links TRBV20-1 to TRBJ1-1; TRBD1 matches at 9 bases. The germline CDR1 and CDR2 sequences are DFQATT and SNEGSKA (reference sequence). V was pared by 8 bases and J by 3 bases, with 7 bases of the junction left unmatched. The CDR3 covers 13 residues. The CDR3 nucleotides read TGCAGTCCCGAACAGGGGGCCGACACTGAAGCTTTCTTT. Its protein is CSPEQGADTEAFF.

This sequence joins TRBV20-1 and TRBJ2-3; D tentatively reads TRBD1 or TRBD2 (5 bases each). The CDR3 covers 16 residues. V was shortened by 4 bases and J by 0 bases, with 17 bases between the two germline ends. Germline V lookup: CDR1 DFQATT, CDR2 SNEGSKA (reference sequence). The CDR3 loop is CSAIGGGRRSTDTQYF. As DNA, the CDR3 is TGCAGTGCTATAGGTGGGGGACGACGAAGCACAGATACGCAGTATTTT.

This clonotype showed up just once. Possible read error: a much larger clone is one base away. The chain joins TRBV28 to TRBJ2-2, with 7 bases that match TRBD1. The CDR3 length is 14 residues. The germline V gene has CDR1 MDHEN and CDR2 SYDVKM. CDR3 loop: CAGSSTGWDGELFF. The DNA of the CDR3 is TGTGCCGGCAGTTCGACAGGGTGGGACGGGGAGCTGTTTTTT.

This clonotype is categorized as medium-sized. DNA of the CDR3: TGTGCCAGCAGCCAGGAGGCCAATCAGCCCCAGCATTTT. This codes for CASSQEANQPQHF. V is TRBV9 and J is TRBJ1-5; no reliable D call. Germline values: CDR1 SGDLS, CDR2 YYNGEE. The CDR3 covers 13 residues. V shed 4 bases and J shed 3 bases, with 8 bases lying between them.

This clonotype is medium-sized within its sample. The chain recombines TRBV29-1 with TRBJ2-1, with 11 bases lining up with TRBD2. CDR1 is SQVTM, CDR2 ANQGSEA, per germline. The CDR3 is 14 amino acids. Trimming took 5 bases from V and 5 from J; bases not matched to a gene: 5. The CDR3 DNA is TGCAGCGTTACCGGACTAGCGGGTAACAATGAGCAGTTCTTC. Protein sequence: CSVTGLAGNNEQFF.

This clonotype was seen ten or more times. The CDR3 DNA follows: TGCGCCAGCAGCCAAGCTCCGGGACAGGGACATGAAAAACTGTTTTTT. It translates to CASSQAPGQGHEKLFF. The V and J genes are TRBV4-1 and TRBJ1-4; 9 positions agree with TRBD1. This CDR3 spans 16 amino acids. The ends lost 1 base at V and 6 bases at J; junction bases unmatched: 6. The germline CDR1 and CDR2 sequences are MGHRA and YSYEKL.

For this clonotype: At one boundary the junction diverges from the germline segment, which might be a read error. The chain has TRBV19 and TRBJ2-1; 11 positions agree with TRBD1. The CDR3 is made up of 14 amino acids. Germline V gene sequence: CDR1 LNHDA, CDR2 SQIVND (reference sequence). The CDR3 DNA is TGTGCCAGTAGTACCGGACAGGGGGCGATGCCGGGGATCTTC. The encoded protein is CASSTGQGAMPGIF.

This clonotype appeared many times. The CDR3 DNA is TGTGCCAGCAGCCGAAAGGGACAACTGAACACTGAAGCTTTCTTT. Residues: CASSRKGQLNTEAFF. The chain is built from TRBV4-2 and TRBJ1-1; possibly TRBD1 for D (6 bases). Per the germline V gene, CDR1 is LGHNA and CDR2 is YNFKEQ. CDR3 size: 15 residues. V was cut by 4 bases and J by 0 bases, with 12 bases left in between.

The V call is TRBV9, the J call TRBJ1-1; 9 bases map to TRBD1. The V and J ends lost 0 bases and 10 bases, in that order; junction bases with no gene match: 7. CDR3 size: 14 residues. CDR1 and CDR2 (germline): SGDLS, YYNGEE. CDR3 in DNA: TGTGCCAGCAGCGTAGCCGGGACAGGGTCGGGAGCTTTCTTT. Its protein is CASSVAGTGSGAFF.

The chain is built from TRBV2 and TRBJ2-3; TRBD2 is a possible D gene (6 bases). The V gene lost 3 bases and the J gene lost 3 bases, with 10 bases spanning the gap. This CDR3 is built from 14 residues. Germline V CDR1 and CDR2: SNHLY, FYNNEI. CDR3: CASSDSRGTDTQYF. CDR3 DNA: TGTGCCAGCAGTGACTCCCGGGGGACAGATACGCAGTATTTT.

At least ten counts were recorded for this clonotype. The chain has TRBV10-3 and TRBJ2-7, with TRBD2 as a possible D gene (5 bases). CDR1 is ENHRY, CDR2 SYGVKD, per germline. Trimming removed 10 bases from V and 5 bases from J, with 12 bases in between. The CDR3 has 11 amino acids. CDR3 sequence: CANGLGNEQYF. As DNA, the CDR3 is TGTGCCAACGGACTGGGCAACGAGCAGTACTTC.

This clonotype was recorded a few times. The V call is TRBV10-1, the J call TRBJ2-1; 10 bases are a match to TRBD2. Losses at the gene ends were 4 bases for V and 8 bases for J; bases not matched to a gene: 8. CDR1 and CDR2 from the germline V gene are WNHNN and SYGVQD (reference sequence). This CDR3 comprises 15 residues. CDR3 coding DNA: TGCGCCAGCAGTGTGGAGCGGGAGGGCCGCGATGAGCAGTTCTTC. Protein product: CASSVEREGRDEQFF.

This chain links TRBV7-2 with TRBJ2-3; D gene uncertain. Germline-derived CDR1 and CDR2 are SGHTA and FQGNSA. CDR3 size: 16 residues. The ends were cut back, 1 base at V and 4 bases at J, with 15 bases in the middle. The CDR3, as DNA: TGTGCCAGCAGCTTAGGTCTGGCGGTCCTCCCAGATACGCAGTATTTT. Its protein product is CASSLGLAVLPDTQYF.

This chain links TRBV20-1 with TRBJ1-1; D remains unclear. V was cut by 3 bases and J by 11 bases, with 13 bases left in between. CDR1 and CDR2 from the germline V gene are DFQATT and SNEGSKA (reference sequence). The CDR3 has 11 amino acids. The CDR3 region is CSASMLREAFF. The DNA for the CDR3 is TGCAGTGCTAGTATGTTAAGAGAGGCTTTCTTT.

This clonotype occurred many times. This rearrangement joins TRBV12-3 or TRBV12-4 to TRBJ2-5; tentative D call: TRBD1 (5 bases). Trimming cost V 2 bases and J 5 bases, with 12 bases left between them. This CDR3 comprises 14 residues. Written as DNA, the CDR3 is TGTGCCAGCAGTTTACCAGGGATGGTGGAGACCCAGTACTTC. Protein: CASSLPGMVETQYF.

The chain joins TRBV9 to TRBJ2-2; perhaps TRBD2 as D (5 bases). The CDR3 contains 13 residues. The V end was cut by 4 bases, the J end by 6 bases, with 10 bases between. The germline CDR1 and CDR2 sequences are SGDLS and YYNGEE. The CDR3 DNA reads as TGTGCCAGCAGCACGGTCGGGGCCGGGGAGCTGTTTTTT. Translated: CASSTVGAGELFF. Looking up the rest from reference TRBV9 and TRBJ2-2 gives the full variable domain: DSGVTQTPKHLITATGQRVTLRCSPRSGDLSVYWYQQSLDQGLQFLIQYYNGEERAKGNILERFSAQQFPDLHSELNLSSLELGDSALYFCASSTVGAGELFFGEGSRLTVL.

As regards this clonotype: A much larger clone is a single base away; this may be a read error. The chain recombines TRBV13 with TRBJ1-4; D not certain. V shed 5 bases and J shed 4 bases, with 8 bases lying between them. Germline assignment: CDR1 PRHDT and CDR2 FYEKMQ (reference sequence). The CDR3 loop spans 13 amino acids. In nucleotides, the CDR3 is TGTGCCAGCAGCCGGTCTCTTAATGAAAAACTGTTTTTT. Its protein product is CASSRSLNEKLFF.

The CDR3 region has the DNA TGTGCCAGCAGTTTACTAGCGGGAGGTGTCTACGAGCAGTACTTC. Encoded protein: CASSLLAGGVYEQYF. V usage is TRBV27 and J usage is TRBJ2-7, with 11 bases aligning to TRBD2. Germline CDR1 is MNHEY and CDR2 is SMNVEV (reference sequence). The CDR3 consists of 15 residues. Trimming cost V 2 bases and J 3 bases; bases outside gene matches: 3.

This clonotype was detected only a few times. This chain joins TRBV15 and TRBJ1-1; the match to TRBD1 covers 7 bases. The V segment lost 2 bases and the J segment 6 bases; nucleotides outside the gene matches: 6. The CDR3 extends over 14 amino acids. The germline CDR1 and CDR2 sequences are LNHNV and YYDKDF (reference sequence). CDR3 amino acids: CATSRNGQVSEAFF. The CDR3 coding sequence is TGTGCCACCAGCAGAAACGGACAGGTCTCTGAAGCTTTCTTT.

The rearrangement links TRBV7-2 to TRBJ1-2, with unresolved D. This CDR3 has 13 residues. Per the germline V gene, CDR1 is SGHTA and CDR2 is FQGNSA. Deletions cut 3 bases from V and 8 bases from J, with 13 bases between. Here the CDR3 DNA reads TGTGCCAGCAGCTTTCCTGGGGTTGTGGGCTACACCTTC. It encodes CASSFPGVVGYTF.

The sample holds many counts of this clonotype. The chain has TRBV14 and TRBJ2-7, with D unresolved. The germline V and J ends were trimmed by 6 bases and 2 bases, with 14 bases remaining between them. This CDR3 spans 14 amino acids. Germline CDR1 is SGHDN and CDR2 is FVKESK. DNA for the CDR3: TGTGCCAGCAGATCTACTACCGCCGCCTACGAGCAGTACTTC. As protein: CASRSTTAAYEQYF. Filled out from reference TRBV14 and TRBJ2-7, the complete variable domain reads EAGVTQFPSHSVIEKGQTVTLRCDPISGHDNLYWYRRVMGKEIKFLLHFVKESKQDESGMPNNRFLAERTGGTYSTLKVQPAELEDSGVYFCASRSTTAAYEQYFGPGTRLTVT.

V usage is TRBV7-2 and J usage is TRBJ2-3; D call uncertain. V lost 1 base and J 7 bases, leaving 0 bases between the germline ends. The CDR3 consists of 10 residues. Germline loops: CDR1 SGHTA, CDR2 FQGNSA. The CDR3: CASSLDTQYF. The CDR3 DNA reads TGTGCCAGCAGCTTAGATACGCAGTATTTT.

The count of this clonotype is one. Likely a read error: the CDR3 ends without its conserved phenylalanine or tryptophan. This rearrangement joins TRBV6-6 to TRBJ2-7, with 8 bases lining up with TRBD2. Germline V gene lookup returns CDR1 MNHNY and CDR2 SVGAGI (reference sequence). The CDR3 runs 15 residues. The CDR3 DNA reads TGTGCCAGCAGTTACGTAACTAGCGGACTCTACCAGCAGTACTAC. Residues: CASSYVTSGLYQQYY.

This clonotype was detected only once. The chain couples TRBV27 to TRBJ2-7; unclear D gene. The CDR3 has 13 amino acids. Looked up from germline, CDR1 is MNHEY and CDR2 is SMNVEV (reference sequence). V lost 6 bases, J lost 2 bases, and 11 bases lay in between. The CDR3 here is CASSVNFPYEQYF. The CDR3 region has the DNA TGTGCCAGCAGCGTTAACTTCCCCTACGAGCAGTACTTC.

This clonotype was observed a handful of times. V and J are TRBV2 and TRBJ1-2, with D possibly matching TRBD1 (5 bases). V was cut by 7 bases and J by 0 bases, with 15 bases left in between. This CDR3 is built from 15 residues. The V gene's germline CDR1 is SNHLY and CDR2 FYNNEI. CDR3 residues: CASTGGVGANYGYTF. The CDR3 DNA reads TGTGCCAGCACCGGAGGGGTTGGAGCTAACTATGGCTACACCTTC.

The CDR3 coding sequence is TGTGCCAGCAGTCAGGGACGGATGAACACTGAAGCTTTCTTT. The encoded protein is CASSQGRMNTEAFF. The gene calls are TRBV27 and TRBJ1-1, with a weak D call TRBD1 (5 bases). The CDR3 runs to 14 residues. Germline CDR1 is MNHEY and CDR2 is SMNVEV (reference sequence). V shed 5 bases and J shed 0 bases, with 10 bases lying between them.

The CDR3 coding sequence is TGCGCCAGCGGAGGAACAGGGGTGGGGAATGAGCAGTTCTTC. As protein: CASGGTGVGNEQFF. The chain uses TRBV5-1 and TRBJ2-1; 7 bases align to TRBD1. This CDR3 spans 14 amino acids. V was clipped by 7 bases and J by 7 bases; unmatched bases: 11. CDR1 and CDR2 (germline): SGHRS, YFSETQ.

The chain employs TRBV2 and TRBJ2-7; D unresolved. This CDR3 contains 9 residues. Per germline, CDR1 SNHLY and CDR2 FYNNEI. V dropped 4 bases and J dropped 12 bases, with 7 bases sitting between them. CDR3: CASSVEAYF. Here the CDR3 DNA reads TGTGCCAGCAGTGTAGAAGCGTACTTC.

Ten or more counts support this clonotype. Its ends do not fully match the called genes, so a read error is possible. The V call is TRBV14, the J call TRBJ1-3, with 9 nucleotides matching TRBD1. The length of the CDR3 is 13 residues. The germline CDR1 and CDR2 sequences are SGHDN and FVKESK. The DNA for the CDR3 is TGTGCCAGCAGCCAGATGGACAGGGGACGAACTCTTTTT. It specifies CASSQMDRGRTLF.